These T cell receptor beta chains were read from a single sample in a study of molecular identifiers for immune sequencing clone quantification. MiXCR was run by TCRdb on the PCR reads, yielding one entry per CDR3 protein. This sample has around 480,000 distinct CDR3 sequences, with about 20% found just once. Material: naive CD8+ T cells from blood, with Jurkat cell RNA spiked in. The receptors were gathered from a human donor in good health. Some libraries in this study had Jurkat cell RNA spiked in. Both conserved end residues are part of each CDR3. D genes are given only for firm matches. A row's size may be missing; if present it is once, few, many or a size class.

len	abundance	v_gene	j_gene	d_gene	CDR3aa	CDR3nt
18	many	TRBV6-5	TRBJ2-2	TRBD1	CASSYSAWTGANTGELFF	TGTGCCAGCAGTTACTCGGCCTGGACAGGGGCGAACACCGGGGAGCTGTTTTTT
14	many	TRBV28	TRBJ1-1	TRBD1	CASSWRGLNTEAFF	TGTGCCAGCAGTTGGAGGGGGCTGAACACTGAAGCTTTCTTT
12	-	TRBV7-9	TRBJ2-1	-	CASSLSAGEQFF	TGTGCCAGCAGCTTATCGGCGGGTGAGCAGTTCTTC
15	-	TRBV7-9	TRBJ2-7	TRBD2	CASSTLAGGRDGQYF	TGTGCCAGCAGCACCTTAGCGGGAGGGCGCGACGGGCAGTACTTC
15	few	TRBV25-1	TRBJ2-5	TRBD1	CASSEWTGGQETQYF	TGTGCCAGCAGTGAGTGGACAGGGGGCCAAGAGACCCAGTACTTC
15	-	TRBV4-2	TRBJ2-7	-	CASSPSPGLSCEQYF	TGTGCCAGCAGCCCCTCACCAGGGCTCTCCTGCGAGCAGTACTTC
15	-	TRBV24-1	TRBJ2-3	-	CAASDFVQGRYTQYF	TGTGCCGCCAGTGATTTTGTCCAGGGGCGATATACGCAGTATTTT
16	many	TRBV4-1	TRBJ1-1	TRBD1	CASSQEKTGRFTEAFF	TGCGCCAGCAGCCAAGAAAAGACAGGGCGGTTCACTGAAGCTTTCTTT
13	many	TRBV7-8	TRBJ1-1	-	CASSLAIGTEAFF	TGTGCCAGCAGCTTAGCCATAGGCACTGAAGCTTTCTTT
17	few	TRBV6-2/TRBV6-3	TRBJ1-1	TRBD1	CASRSGTGDFWGTEAFF	TGTGCCAGCAGATCCGGGACAGGGGATTTCTGGGGCACTGAAGCTTTCTTT
15	-	TRBV6-5	TRBJ2-2	TRBD2	CASSWTSGGAGELFF	TGTGCCAGCAGTTGGACTAGCGGAGGGGCCGGGGAGCTGTTTTTT
18	many	TRBV20-1	TRBJ2-3	TRBD2	CSASRGREGPLGTDTQYF	TGCAGTGCCTCAAGGGGGCGGGAGGGCCCTCTTGGCACAGATACGCAGTATTTT
15	many	TRBV20-1	TRBJ2-3	TRBD2	CSARDFSGGAYTQYF	TGCAGTGCTAGAGATTTTAGCGGGGGGGCGTATACGCAGTATTTT
17	-	TRBV27	TRBJ2-3	TRBD2	CASSLSLGTSGTDTQYF	TGTGCCAGCAGTTTATCTTTGGGGACTAGCGGGACTGACACGCAGTATTTT
15	-	TRBV14	TRBJ2-5	TRBD2	CASSRTSGRRETQYF	TGTGCCAGCAGCCGGACTAGCGGGAGACGTGAGACCCAGTACTTC
17	many	TRBV5-1	TRBJ2-5	-	CASSSQRGRAYQETQYF	TGCGCCAGCAGCTCTCAAAGGGGCAGGGCGTACCAAGAGACCCAGTACTTC
14	many	TRBV7-9	TRBJ2-7	-	CASSLVASSYEQYF	TGTGCCAGCAGCTTAGTGGCCAGCAGTTACGAGCAGTACTTC
16	few	TRBV27	TRBJ2-7	-	CASSIMDAGQHYEQYF	TGTGCCAGCAGCATAATGGATGCAGGACAGCATTACGAGCAGTACTTC
13	many	TRBV7-8	TRBJ2-1	-	CASSLVGAGEQFF	TGTGCCAGCAGCTTAGTGGGGGCGGGTGAGCAGTTCTTC
15	few	TRBV20-1	TRBJ1-2	-	CSARDPQTPNYGYTF	TGCAGTGCTAGAGATCCCCAGACCCCTAACTATGGCTACACCTTC
14	many	TRBV29-1	TRBJ2-7	TRBD2	CSVVLAGGGYEQYF	TGCAGCGTTGTATTGGCGGGAGGTGGTTACGAGCAGTACTTC
16	many	TRBV7-8	TRBJ2-3	-	CASSLDVQAATDTQYF	TGTGCCAGCAGCCTCGATGTTCAGGCGGCCACAGATACGCAGTATTTT
17	many	TRBV20-1	TRBJ2-7	TRBD1	CSARDLWAEDRGYEQYF	TGCAGTGCTAGAGATCTGTGGGCGGAGGACAGGGGGTACGAGCAGTACTTC
16	-	TRBV9	TRBJ2-3	-	CASSHNVDYSTDTQYF	TGTGCCAGCAGCCACAACGTCGACTACAGCACAGATACGCAGTATTTT
13	few	TRBV7-8	TRBJ2-7	TRBD1	CASSPGTGVWQYF	TGTGCCAGCAGCCCAGGGACAGGGGTTTGGCAGTACTTC
15	-	TRBV12-3/TRBV12-4	TRBJ2-5	TRBD2	CASSSGTRATETQYF	TGTGCCAGCAGTTCCGGGACTAGAGCGACAGAGACCCAGTACTTC
14	-	TRBV27	TRBJ1-5	-	CASSLMGLTQPQHF	TGTGCCAGCAGTTTAATGGGGTTGACTCAGCCCCAGCATTTT
14	-	TRBV6-5	TRBJ2-7	-	CASSPTGLSHEQYF	TGTGCCAGCAGTCCAACGGGTCTCTCCCACGAGCAGTACTTC
15	-	TRBV14	TRBJ1-6	-	CASSQAGSYNSPLHF	TGTGCCAGCAGCCAAGCAGGCTCCTATAATTCACCCCTCCACTTT
16	many	TRBV28	TRBJ2-1	-	CASSPTRLARYNEQFF	TGTGCCAGCAGTCCCACTAGATTGGCCCGATACAATGAGCAGTTCTTC
15	many	TRBV12-3/TRBV12-4	TRBJ2-1	TRBD2	CASSSPSGRADEQFF	TGTGCCAGCAGTTCTCCTAGCGGGAGGGCCGATGAGCAGTTCTTC
12	many	TRBV6-5	TRBJ2-7	-	CASSFTGMEQYF	TGTGCCAGCAGTTTTACGGGGATGGAGCAGTACTTC
15	-	TRBV9	TRBJ1-1	-	CASSVVLPMNTEAFF	TGTGCCAGCAGCGTAGTGCTCCCCATGAACACTGAAGCTTTCTTT